A selection of T cell receptor beta chains follows, all from one sample in a study of T cell changes during pregnancy in multiple sclerosis. Only in-frame clones appear in the TCRdb table, and some are missing; sequencing was by immunoSEQ multiplex PCR. The sample lists about 99,000 clones, 93% seen once, with roughly 0.95% in the top ten. Here the sequenced sample was peripheral blood, taken after pregnancy. The origin of the receptors is a female donor with multiple sclerosis, enrolled in a pregnancy study. CDR3s include the opening cysteine and the closing phenylalanine or tryptophan. A D gene is named only where the DNA matches it firmly. A clone size is listed for some rows: how often the clone was seen (once, few, many), or a class if it is expanded.

D gene	J gene	clone size	V gene	CDR3 protein	CDR3 DNA
TRBD1	TRBJ2-7	NA	TRBV5-4	CASSFRDRVYEQYF	TGTGCCAGCAGCTTCCGGGACAGGGTTTACGAGCAGTACTTC
TRBD2	TRBJ2-1	NA	TRBV11-3	CASSRSASLAGPNEQFF	TGTGCCAGCAGCAGAAGCGCCTCACTAGCGGGTCCCAATGAGCAGTTCTTC
TRBD2	TRBJ2-1	NA	TRBV10-1	CASSESEREGNNEQFF	TGCGCCAGCAGTGAGTCTGAGCGGGAGGGTAACAATGAGCAGTTCTTC
NA	TRBJ1-1	NA	TRBV28	CASNLRGPQITEAFF	TGTGCCAGCAATCTCAGGGGACCCCAGATCACTGAAGCTTTCTTT
NA	TRBJ2-5	NA	TRBV7-8	CASSLVSVREETQYF	TGTGCCAGCAGCTTAGTATCGGTCAGGGAAGAGACCCAGTACTTC
NA	TRBJ2-7	NA	TRBV5-1	CASSWGTTGFYEQYF	TGCGCCAGCAGCTGGGGGACAACCGGATTCTACGAGCAGTACTTC
TRBD1	TRBJ2-1	NA	TRBV13	CASSVYRGRLYNEQFF	TGTGCCAGCAGCGTATACAGGGGGCGGCTTTACAATGAGCAGTTCTTC
TRBD2	TRBJ2-7	once	TRBV13	CASSINGRAYFDEQYF	TGTGCCAGCAGTATCAACGGGAGGGCCTACTTCGACGAGCAGTACTTC
TRBD2	TRBJ2-1	NA	TRBV27	CASSFGRGRGRNEQFF	TGTGCCAGCAGTTTTGGTCGCGGGAGAGGGCGCAATGAGCAGTTCTTC
NA	TRBJ2-3	NA	TRBV7-8	CASSPAGVDTQYF	TGTGCCAGCAGCCCCGCAGGTGTGGATACGCAGTATTTT
TRBD1	TRBJ2-7	NA	TRBV19	CASTPGQATYEQYF	TGTGCCAGTACCCCGGGACAGGCGACCTACGAGCAGTACTTC
NA	TRBJ2-1	NA	TRBV5-1	CASRDSPSGNEQFF	TGCGCCAGCAGGGACAGCCCTTCGGGAAATGAGCAGTTCTTC
NA	TRBJ1-2	NA	TRBV29-1	CSVGSGTGGPGRYGYTF	TGCAGCGTCGGCTCAGGGACGGGAGGTCCTGGGAGGTATGGCTACACCTTC
TRBD2	TRBJ2-7	NA	TRBV18	CASSPPAGESHEQYF	TGTGCCAGCTCACCACCGGCGGGAGAATCCCACGAGCAGTACTTC
NA	TRBJ2-2	NA	TRBV5-1	CASSLSPGELFF	TGCGCCAGCAGCCTATCACCCGGGGAGCTGTTTTTT
NA	TRBJ2-1	NA	TRBV10-3	CAISARGAMSDEQFF	TGTGCCATCAGTGCTCGGGGGGCTATGAGCGATGAGCAGTTCTTC
TRBD2	TRBJ2-7	once	TRBV19	CASSMASGVYEQYF	TGTGCCAGTAGTATGGCTAGCGGGGTCTACGAGCAGTACTTC
TRBD2	TRBJ2-5	NA	TRBV4-1	CASSQVYGGETQYF	TGCGCCAGCAGCCAAGTCTACGGGGGGGAGACCCAGTACTTC
NA	TRBJ2-1	NA	TRBV27	CASRPGQSGSEQFF	TGTGCCAGCAGACCGGGACAATCCGGTAGTGAGCAGTTCTTC
NA	TRBJ2-3	NA	TRBV11-3	CASSLGRGTDTQYF	TGTGCCAGCAGCTTAGGGAGGGGCACAGATACGCAGTATTTT
NA	TRBJ1-1	NA	TRBV29-1	CSVVQANTEAFF	TGCAGCGTTGTACAGGCGAACACTGAAGCTTTCTTT
NA	TRBJ2-2	NA	TRBV7-9	CASSKSGLSNTGELFF	TGTGCCAGCAGCAAGAGCGGGTTATCGAACACCGGGGAGCTGTTTTTT
TRBD1	TRBJ2-7	NA	TRBV6-5	CASRETGLDEQYF	TGTGCCAGCAGAGAGACAGGGCTCGACGAGCAGTACTTC
TRBD2	TRBJ2-7	NA	TRBV15	CATSRDWSGLAGGDYEQYF	TGTGCCACCAGCAGAGATTGGTCTGGGCTAGCGGGAGGGGACTACGAGCAGTACTTC
NA	TRBJ1-1	NA	TRBV19	CASSMGALWNTEAFF	TGTGCCAGTAGTATGGGGGCCTTGTGGAACACTGAAGCTTTCTTT
NA	TRBJ2-3	NA	TRBV19	CASSSFEGSTDTQYF	TGTGCCAGTAGTTCCTTCGAGGGTAGCACAGATACGCAGTATTTT
TRBD1	TRBJ2-5	NA	TRBV7-6	CASSLTGTGAAAETQYF	TGTGCCAGCAGCTTAACCGGGACAGGGGCGGCAGCGGAGACCCAGTACTTC
NA	TRBJ2-2	NA	TRBV19	CATRMFTGPTGELFF	TGTGCCACCCGGATGTTCACAGGACCCACCGGGGAGCTGTTTTTT
NA	TRBJ2-7	NA	TRBV27	CASSLAGTYEQYF	TGTGCCAGCAGTTTGGCAGGGACCTACGAGCAGTACTTC
NA	TRBJ1-1	once	TRBV27	CASSSETLPAFF	TGTGCCAGCAGTTCGGAGACCCTGCCGGCTTTCTTT
TRBD2	TRBJ2-3	NA	TRBV4-1	CASSRAGTSGGTDTQYF	TGCGCCAGCAGCCGAGCCGGGACTAGCGGGGGCACAGATACGCAGTATTTT
NA	TRBJ1-2	NA	TRBV19	CASTGRGALNGYTF	TGTGCCAGTACGGGCAGGGGAGCATTGAATGGCTACACCTTC
NA	TRBJ2-5	NA	TRBV6-1	CASSEWRAGKETQYF	TGTGCCAGCAGTGAATGGCGCGCAGGGAAGGAGACCCAGTACTTC
NA	TRBJ2-1	NA	TRBV9	CASSVDPRGKNNEQFF	TGTGCCAGCAGCGTAGATCCGCGAGGCAAGAACAATGAGCAGTTCTTC
NA	TRBJ2-2	NA	TRBV4-2	CASSQVAGMNTGELFF	TGTGCCAGCAGCCAAGTCGCCGGGATGAACACCGGGGAGCTGTTTTTT
NA	TRBJ2-5	NA	TRBV2	CASTGLIWQETQYF	TGTGCCAGCACTGGACTAATTTGGCAAGAGACCCAGTACTTC
NA	TRBJ1-1	NA	TRBV5-1	CASSTTKGNTEAFF	TGCGCCAGCAGTACGACAAAAGGGAACACTGAAGCTTTCTTT